Listed below are T cell receptor beta chains from one sample, sequenced in a study of glioma-infiltrating T cells after dendritic cell vaccination. Assay: immunoSEQ multiplex PCR; the TCRdb copy retains only in-frame clones and omits some. The table shows 80,000 to 100,000 clones, with 75% to 85% occurring only once. Source: blood, taken before dendritic cell vaccination. The receptors here all came from a human donor with glioblastoma. Each CDR3 is given with its conserved first and last residue. A D gene is named only where the DNA matches it firmly. The size of a clone is reported for some rows only, either as once, few or many, or as a class for expanded clones.

v_gene,len,d_gene,abundance,j_gene,CDR3aa,CDR3nt
TRBV4-1,17,NA,NA,TRBJ1-2,CASSQGASGQIGNGYTF,TGCGCCAGCAGCCAAGGGGCCTCGGGACAAATAGGTAATGGCTACACCTTC
TRBV9,14,NA,NA,TRBJ1-4,CASSATVSNEKLFF,TGTGCCAGCAGCGCGACAGTCTCTAATGAAAAACTGTTTTTT
TRBV29-1,13,TRBD1,NA,TRBJ2-3,CSVRTGNGDTQYF,TGCAGCGTGCGGACAGGGAATGGGGATACGCAGTATTTT
TRBV2,16,TRBD2,NA,TRBJ2-1,CASRLLTSGRGNEQFF,TGTGCCAGCAGGCTGCTGACTAGCGGGAGGGGGAATGAGCAGTTCTTC
TRBV9,14,TRBD2,NA,TRBJ2-1,CASSRGLALGEQFF,TGTGCCAGCAGCAGGGGACTAGCGCTGGGCGAGCAGTTCTTC
TRBV28,14,NA,NA,TRBJ1-1,CASSLIRRGFEAFF,TGTGCCAGCAGTTTAATACGTAGGGGATTTGAAGCTTTCTTT
TRBV6-1,14,TRBD1,NA,TRBJ1-6,CASYTGGAGSPLHF,TGTGCCAGTTATACAGGGGGCGCCGGTTCACCCCTCCACTTT
TRBV19,14,TRBD1,NA,TRBJ2-7,CASSRGTVAYEQYF,TGTGCCAGTAGCAGGGGGACAGTAGCCTACGAGCAGTACTTC
TRBV30,13,NA,NA,TRBJ2-7,CAWSWRDKGEQYF,TGTGCCTGGAGTTGGCGGGATAAGGGTGAGCAGTACTTC
TRBV18,14,NA,NA,TRBJ2-2,CASSPMGGTGELFF,TGTGCCAGCTCACCCATGGGGGGCACCGGGGAGCTGTTTTTT
TRBV11-3,15,NA,NA,TRBJ2-7,CASSLSTGSSYEQYF,TGTGCCAGCAGCTTAAGTACCGGGAGCTCCTACGAGCAGTACTTC
TRBV18,13,NA,few,TRBJ1-5,CASSRQRDQPQHF,TGTGCCAGCTCCCGGCAGAGGGATCAGCCCCAGCATTTT
TRBV19,17,NA,NA,TRBJ1-2,CASSIIPTGGGGGGYTF,TGTGCCAGTAGTATCATCCCGACCGGAGGCGGAGGAGGCGGCTACACCTTC
TRBV4-2,15,TRBD2,NA,TRBJ2-1,CASSPSPGLPSEQFF,TGTGCCAGCAGCCCTTCACCGGGACTACCGTCGGAGCAGTTCTTC